The present TCR beta chain was sequenced within a study of blood T cell repertoires in COVID-19. Background on the study: Acute and convalescent COVID-19 samples came from the United States, Italy and Spain.

CDR3 size: 15 residues. CDR1 is MDHEN, CDR2 SYDVKM, per germline. The V segment lost 5 bases and the J segment 8 bases; nucleotides outside the gene matches: 9. TCRdb's table, derived via immunoSEQ multiplex PCR, lists solely in-frame clones and lacks some. This table has roughly 43,000 clones, around nine tenths appearing once. The sequencing input was peripheral blood. The chain has TRBV28 and TRBJ1-4; 9 bases map to TRBD1. The receptor was derived from a human donor in a cohort sampled during active COVID-19. The DNA for the CDR3 is TGTGCCAGCAGTCCCGGAGGACAGGGGAAAGAAAAACTGTTTTTT. Amino acid sequence: CASSPGGQGKEKLFF. Filled out from reference TRBV28 and TRBJ1-4, the complete variable domain reads DVKVTQSSRYLVKRTGEKVFLECVQDMDHENMFWYRQDPGLGLRLIYFSYDVKMKEKGDIPEGYSVSREKKERFSLILESASTNQTSMYLCASSPGGQGKEKLFFGSGTQLSVL.